These 14 T cell receptor beta chains share one sample of origin, sequenced in a study of cytomegalovirus exposure and HLA in healthy donors. Primers included in the PCR were 60 Vbeta and 13 Jbeta primers. Repertoires were generated with immunoSEQ multiplex PCR, while TCRdb's copy carries only in-frame clones and drops some. Here the sample spans approximately 100,000 clones, roughly four fifths being singletons. Sequencing input: PBMCs. These receptors all come from a man aged 50-60 years in good health and CMV-seronegative.

V usage is TRBV27 and J usage is TRBJ1-5; D possibly corresponds to TRBD1 (6 bases). Deletions cut 6 bases from V and 6 bases from J, with 18 bases between. Germline lookup yields CDR1 MNHEY and CDR2 SMNVEV (reference sequence). There are 15 residues in the CDR3. In DNA, the CDR3 is TGTGCCAGCAGGTTGATGGGGGGGCAGAGTCAGCCCCAGCATTTT. Encoded protein: CASRLMGGQSQPQHF.

V gene TRBV4-1 combines with J gene TRBJ1-4; possible D gene TRBD1, 5 bases. The CDR3 is 18 residues long. Trimming shortened V by 0 bases and J by 5 bases, and 19 bases separated the two germline ends. CDR1 is MGHRA and CDR2 is YSYEKL in the germline V gene. The CDR3 nucleotides read TGCGCCAGCAGCCAAGATCACCAGGGTCGGACGTCAAATGAAAAACTGTTTTTT. Amino acids: CASSQDHQGRTSNEKLFF.

The chain couples TRBV5-1 to TRBJ2-3, with TRBD2 identical over 11 bases. Germline loops: CDR1 SGHRS, CDR2 YFSETQ. Trimming took 0 bases from V and 6 from J; bases not matched to a gene: 6. CDR3 length: 16 amino acids. The CDR3 region has the DNA TGCGCCAGCAGCTTGGGGGTAGCGGGGGGGATGGATACGCAGTATTTT. Residues: CASSLGVAGGMDTQYF. Supplemented by reference TRBV5-1 and TRBJ2-3, the full variable domain reads KAGVTQTPRYLIKTRGQQVTLSCSPISGHRSVSWYQQTPGQGLQFLFEYFSETQRNKGNFPGRFSGRQFSNSRSEMNVSTLELGDSALYLCASSLGVAGGMDTQYFGPGTRLTVL.

The gene calls are TRBV11-2 and TRBJ1-4; weak D call: TRBD1 (5 bases). CDR1 and CDR2 (germline): SGHAT, FQNNGV. The ends were cut back, 1 base at V and 6 bases at J, with 12 bases in the middle. The CDR3 totals 15 residues. The CDR3 loop is CASSLVGGRDEKLFF. CDR3 DNA: TGTGCCAGCAGCTTAGTGGGGGGACGGGATGAAAAACTGTTTTTT. Supplemented by reference TRBV11-2 and TRBJ1-4, the full variable domain reads EAGVAQSPRYKIIEKRQSVAFWCNPISGHATLYWYQQILGQGPKLLIQFQNNGVVDDSQLPKDRFSAERLKGVDSTLKIQPAKLEDSAVYLCASSLVGGRDEKLFFGSGTQLSVL.

This chain's CDR3 is CASSYSVGGLKYEQYF. In nucleotides, the CDR3 is TGTGCCAGCAGTTACAGCGTTGGGGGGTTAAAATACGAGCAGTACTTC. V gene TRBV6-5 combines with J gene TRBJ2-7; D is possibly TRBD2 (6 bases). Germline CDR1 and CDR2: MNHEY and SVGAGI. V shed 2 bases and J shed 4 bases, with 18 bases lying between them. This CDR3 region has 16 residues.

J is TRBJ2-7 and V is TRBV27; maybe TRBD2 (7 bases). V shed 6 bases and J shed 7 bases, with 16 bases lying between them. The V gene's germline CDR1 is MNHEY and CDR2 SMNVEV (reference sequence). This CDR3 has 13 amino acids. The DNA of the CDR3 is TGTGCCAGCAGGGGGGCGGGAGTAGGAGAGCAGTACGTC. Protein sequence: CASRGAGVGEQYV.

This clone has a single count. The rearrangement uses TRBV28 and TRBJ1-5; D remains ambiguous. Germline V gene lookup returns CDR1 MDHEN and CDR2 SYDVKM. The V gene lost 6 bases and the J gene lost 0 bases, with 6 bases spanning the gap. This CDR3 has 13 residues. The DNA of the CDR3 is TGTGCCAGCAGACCCTATAGCAATCAGCCCCAGCATTTT. Translation: CASRPYSNQPQHF.

This chain joins TRBV29-1 and TRBJ1-2; D uncertain. The ends were cut back, 1 base at V and 2 bases at J, with 5 bases in the middle. Germline CDR1 and CDR2: SQVTM and ANQGSEA. The CDR3 is 12 residues long. This CDR3 is CSVEAVNYGYTF. The DNA of the CDR3 is TGCAGCGTTGAAGCAGTCAACTATGGCTACACCTTC. Full variable domain (remainder filled in from reference TRBV29-1 and TRBJ1-2): SAVISQKPSRDICQRGTSLTIQCQVDSQVTMMFWYRQQPGQSLTLIATANQGSEATYESGFVIDKFPISRPNLTFSTLTVSNMSPEDSSIYLCSVEAVNYGYTFGSGTRLTVV.

The chain employs TRBV6-5 and TRBJ2-2; tentatively, D is TRBD1 (5 bases). The V and J ends lost 5 bases and 2 bases respectively, with 12 bases between them. Germline CDR1 is MNHEY and CDR2 is SVGAGI. The CDR3 has 15 amino acids. CDR3 protein: CASSQNRLNTGELFF. The CDR3 DNA follows: TGTGCCAGCAGTCAAAACAGGTTAAACACCGGGGAGCTGTTTTTT.

The CDR3 sequence is CASSAWTGSSYNEQFF. DNA for the CDR3: TGTGCCAGCAGCGCCTGGACGGGGAGCTCCTACAATGAGCAGTTCTTC. The chain combines TRBV7-9 with TRBJ2-1; maybe TRBD2 (5 bases). Trimming took 5 bases from V and 0 from J, leaving 14 bases between them. The CDR3 is 16 amino acids. Germline assignment: CDR1 SEHNR and CDR2 FQNEAQ (reference sequence).

The chain links TRBV5-6 to TRBJ1-6; D not certain. V lost 4 bases and J lost 8, with 10 bases in between. In germline, CDR1 is SGHDT, CDR2 YYEEEE. There are 13 residues in the CDR3. CDR3 residues: CASSQNRDSPLHF. The CDR3 bases are TGTGCCAGCAGCCAAAACCGAGATTCACCCCTCCACTTT.

The chain combines TRBV19 with TRBJ1-5, with 10 bases identical to TRBD1. CDR1 and CDR2 from the germline V gene are LNHDA and SQIVND (reference sequence). CDR3 length: 15 amino acids. V was pared by 5 bases and J by 4 bases, with 5 bases of the junction left unmatched. The chain's CDR3 is CASSPRDRGNQPQHF. CDR3 coding DNA: TGTGCCAGTAGTCCGAGGGACAGGGGAAATCAGCCCCAGCATTTT. The full variable domain, with the rest looked up from reference TRBV19 and TRBJ1-5, is DGGITQSPKYLFRKEGQNVTLSCEQNLNHDAMYWYRQDPGQGLRLIYYSQIVNDFQKGDIAEGYSVSREKKESFPLTVTSAQKNPTAFYLCASSPRDRGNQPQHFGDGTRLSIL.

The rearrangement uses TRBV5-1 and TRBJ2-4, with D possibly being TRBD2 (6 bases). Trimming removed 0 bases at V and 1 base at J, with 17 bases between. The CDR3 spans 18 residues. The V gene's germline CDR1 is SGHRS and CDR2 YFSETQ. The CDR3: CASSLVEGRGNAKNIQYF. CDR3 nucleotides: TGCGCCAGCAGCTTGGTCGAGGGACGGGGGAACGCCAAAAACATTCAGTACTTC.

The rearrangement joins TRBV5-1 to TRBJ2-3; 7 bases line up with TRBD2. The CDR3 has 16 residues. The J segment lost 4 bases and the V segment lost 0 bases, leaving 8 bases of the junction unmatched. Germline loops: CDR1 SGHRS, CDR2 YFSETQ. This chain's CDR3 is CASSLARGRGSDTQYF. As DNA, the CDR3 is TGCGCCAGCAGCTTGGCCCGGGGGAGGGGTTCAGATACGCAGTATTTT.